This T cell receptor beta chain emerged from a study of blood T cell repertoires in COVID-19. Participants were placed into cohorts based on the clinical history they reported. Authors' processing steps: Amplified reference gene primers provided the basis for estimating nucleated cell counts. Assay: immunoSEQ multiplex PCR; the TCRdb copy retains only in-frame clones and omits some. The V and J calls and clone size were taken over from that table, and D and trimming were inferred from the DNA. The repertoire consists of about 200,000 clones, with roughly 82% occurring once and the leading ten covering 4.5% to 7%. V lost 1 base and J lost 0, with 5 bases in between. This CDR3 comprises 14 residues. Germline CDR1 and CDR2: SGHDT and YYEEEE.

Specimen: PBMCs or T cells enriched from blood (not recorded which). The sequence was obtained from a man in his forties with acute COVID-19. The rearrangement links TRBV5-6 to TRBJ1-5; unclear D gene. CDR3 bases: TGTGCCAGCAGCTTGCAGTCTAGCAATCAGCCCCAGCATTTT. Its translation: CASSLQSSNQPQHF.